This T cell receptor (beta chain) is drawn from a study of CD8+ T cells in alopecia areata. TCR sequencing used cDNA made by reverse transcription of extracted RNA. Some clones are missing from TCRdb's copy, which holds only in-frame ones; the method was immunoSEQ multiplex PCR. This table holds around 190,000 clones, about 61% found once. Notes on the study in general: Patients showed less clear TCR sequence sharing than mice, possibly partly because of HLA diversity. Tissue-resident alphabeta T cells belonging to normal skin likewise get sequenced within scalp specimens. Lesional scalp, especially alopecia totalis/universalis, showed higher clonality than normal scalp.

Sorting separated CD4+ and CD8+ T cells out of PBMCs. As for this clone: The antigen remains unidentified.

The V gene lost 7 bases and the J gene lost 4 bases, with 14 bases spanning the gap. The CDR3 is 14 amino acids. From germline, CDR1 is SEHNR and CDR2 FQNEAQ (reference sequence). The sample consisted of CD8+ T cells sorted from blood. This clonotype originated in a human donor in good health. The chain employs TRBV7-9 and TRBJ1-5, with D hard to call. The CDR3 region has the DNA TGTGCCAGCACCTCCGGAAACCCGAATCAGCCCCAGCATTTT. Its protein is CASTSGNPNQPQHF. Variable domain in full (rest from reference TRBV7-9 and TRBJ1-5): DTGVSQNPRHKITKRGQNVTFRCDPISEHNRLYWYRQTLGQGPEFLTYFQNEAQLEKSRLLSDRFSAERPKGSFSTLEIQRTEQGDSAMYLCASTSGNPNQPQHFGDGTRLSIL.